This is a list of T cell receptor beta chains from one sample in a study of T-cell memory formation after mild COVID-19. MiXCR, applied by TCRdb to the 5' RACE reads, yields one record per CDR3 protein. The repertoire holds 300,000 to 400,000 distinct CDR3 sequences, 28% seen once, with roughly 13% in the top ten. The specimen was PBMCs or a T cell subset sorted from them (not recorded which). The receptors originated from an adult woman who had mild COVID-19 (a few samples of this study predate the infection). Cell type and time point are not known. Both conserved end residues are part of each CDR3. Each record gives: clone size, D gene, V gene, J gene, CDR3 DNA, CDR3 protein. D genes are given only for firm matches. Rows give clone size only sometimes, using once, few, many, or a class for an expanded clone.

clone size: .
D gene: TRBD2
V gene: TRBV30
J gene: TRBJ2-3
CDR3 DNA: TGTGCCTGGAGTGATGAGGGACTAGCGGCGAACCCTAGCACAGATACGCAGTATTTT
CDR3 protein: CAWSDEGLAANPSTDTQYF

clone size: .
D gene: TRBD1
V gene: TRBV7-2
J gene: TRBJ2-3
CDR3 DNA: TGTGCCAGCAGCGGACGAGGGTGGGGTACAGGGGGTACGCAGTATTTT
CDR3 protein: CASSGRGWGTGGTQYF

clone size: few
D gene: .
V gene: TRBV12-3/TRBV12-4
J gene: TRBJ2-1
CDR3 DNA: TGTGCCAGCATTTCGGGACTGAATGAGCAGTTCTTC
CDR3 protein: CASISGLNEQFF

clone size: .
D gene: .
V gene: TRBV21-1
J gene: TRBJ2-3
CDR3 DNA: TGTGCCAGCAGCAAAGCGCTTGAGGGGGGGAGCACAGATACGCAGTATTTT
CDR3 protein: CASSKALEGGSTDTQYF

clone size: few
D gene: TRBD2
V gene: TRBV6-4
J gene: TRBJ2-1
CDR3 DNA: TGTGCCAGCAGTGACGAAGCGGGGGGGCCGAGCGAGCAGTTCTTC
CDR3 protein: CASSDEAGGPSEQFF

clone size: .
D gene: TRBD1
V gene: TRBV6-5
J gene: TRBJ2-3
CDR3 DNA: TGTGCCAGCAGTAAATCCGGGGTCAACAGGGGGAGGCCAGATACGCAGTATTTT
CDR3 protein: CASSKSGVNRGRPDTQYF

clone size: many
D gene: TRBD2
V gene: TRBV19
J gene: TRBJ2-7
CDR3 DNA: TGTGCCAGTAGCCCGGGACTAGCGGGAACCTACGAGCAGTACTTC
CDR3 protein: CASSPGLAGTYEQYF

clone size: .
D gene: .
V gene: TRBV19
J gene: TRBJ1-5
CDR3 DNA: TGTGCCAGTAGTAACGGTCACATCACTGGGAATCAGCCCCAGCATTTT
CDR3 protein: CASSNGHITGNQPQHF

clone size: once
D gene: TRBD2
V gene: TRBV3-1
J gene: TRBJ2-1
CDR3 DNA: TGTGCCAGCAGCCTTACCGGAGGTAGCGGGAGGGTAAAATTCTTC
CDR3 protein: CASSLTGGSGRVKFF

clone size: .
D gene: .
V gene: TRBV15
J gene: TRBJ1-4
CDR3 DNA: TGTGCCACCAGCAGAGACTCCATGGGGACTAATGAAAAACTGTTTTTT
CDR3 protein: CATSRDSMGTNEKLFF

clone size: .
D gene: .
V gene: TRBV5-1
J gene: TRBJ2-7
CDR3 DNA: TGCGCCAGCAGCACGTGGCCCGACGAGCAGTACTTC
CDR3 protein: CASSTWPDEQYF

clone size: once
D gene: .
V gene: TRBV29-1
J gene: TRBJ1-2
CDR3 DNA: TGCAGCGTTGAGAGCAGGGGAGGTGGCTACACCTTC
CDR3 protein: CSVESRGGGYTF

clone size: few
D gene: TRBD1
V gene: TRBV5-1
J gene: TRBJ1-5
CDR3 DNA: TGCGCCAGCAGCTCCTATCAGGGGGCGTTTGGCAATCAGCCCCAGCATTTT
CDR3 protein: CASSSYQGAFGNQPQHF

clone size: .
D gene: .
V gene: TRBV2
J gene: TRBJ2-7
CDR3 DNA: TGTGCCAGCAGTCCGACCGGGTCCGAGCAGTACTTC
CDR3 protein: CASSPTGSEQYF

clone size: .
D gene: TRBD2
V gene: TRBV4-1
J gene: TRBJ2-7
CDR3 DNA: TGCGCCAGCAGCCGGACCCCTACTAGCGGGAGAGGCGAGCAGTACTTC
CDR3 protein: CASSRTPTSGRGEQYF

clone size: .
D gene: TRBD2
V gene: TRBV29-1
J gene: TRBJ2-7
CDR3 DNA: TGCAGCGTTGAGGGAGCGGGAGACACCTACGAGCAGTACTTC
CDR3 protein: CSVEGAGDTYEQYF

clone size: few
D gene: .
V gene: TRBV6-2/TRBV6-3
J gene: TRBJ2-5
CDR3 DNA: TGTGCCAGCAGTTACGGTAGGCGGGCGAGAGATCAAGAGACCCAGTACTTC
CDR3 protein: CASSYGRRARDQETQYF

clone size: .
D gene: .
V gene: TRBV29-1
J gene: TRBJ2-5
CDR3 DNA: TGCAGCGTGAGGGAAGAGACCCAGTACTTC
CDR3 protein: CSVREETQYF

clone size: few
D gene: .
V gene: TRBV4-1
J gene: TRBJ2-7
CDR3 DNA: TGCGCCAGCAGCCAAGAAGAGAACGGGGGCCCTTCCTACGAGCAGTACTTC
CDR3 protein: CASSQEENGGPSYEQYF

clone size: .
D gene: .
V gene: TRBV7-6
J gene: TRBJ2-7
CDR3 DNA: TGTGCCAGCAGCTTAGTTTCCGGGGCTTACGAGCAGTACTTC
CDR3 protein: CASSLVSGAYEQYF

clone size: many
D gene: .
V gene: TRBV5-1
J gene: TRBJ2-3
CDR3 DNA: TGCGCCAGCAGCTTGGGGGCCGGATCCACAGATACGCAGTATTTT
CDR3 protein: CASSLGAGSTDTQYF

clone size: .
D gene: .
V gene: TRBV5-5
J gene: TRBJ2-1
CDR3 DNA: TGTGCCAGCAGCTTATCCCCTAGCCCCAGTGAGAATGAGCAGTTCTTC
CDR3 protein: CASSLSPSPSENEQFF

clone size: .
D gene: .
V gene: TRBV7-9
J gene: TRBJ1-4
CDR3 DNA: TGTGCCAGCAGCTCGGGAGGTAGAGGCGTCCAATTTAATGAAAAACTGTTTTTT
CDR3 protein: CASSSGGRGVQFNEKLFF

clone size: .
D gene: .
V gene: TRBV5-1
J gene: TRBJ1-1
CDR3 DNA: TGCGCCAGCAGATCATCCCGACCTCTGAACACTGAAGCTTTCTTT
CDR3 protein: CASRSSRPLNTEAFF

clone size: .
D gene: TRBD2
V gene: TRBV7-2
J gene: TRBJ2-7
CDR3 DNA: TGTGCCAGCAGCTCCGTTCAGGCGGGAGGGTACGAGCAGTACTTC
CDR3 protein: CASSSVQAGGYEQYF

clone size: few
D gene: .
V gene: TRBV6-1
J gene: TRBJ1-2
CDR3 DNA: TGTGCCATCCCCCGAAGGGCCGACGGCTACACCTTC
CDR3 protein: CAIPRRADGYTF

clone size: many
D gene: TRBD1
V gene: TRBV28
J gene: TRBJ2-1
CDR3 DNA: TGTGCCAGCAGGGGACAGGGATTGTCCCCTGAGCAGTTCTTC
CDR3 protein: CASRGQGLSPEQFF

clone size: .
D gene: .
V gene: TRBV20-1
J gene: TRBJ1-1
CDR3 DNA: TGCAGTGCTAGAGGTCCCAGCGGAAACATGAACACTGAAGCTTTCTTT
CDR3 protein: CSARGPSGNMNTEAFF

clone size: .
D gene: .
V gene: TRBV3-1
J gene: TRBJ2-1
CDR3 DNA: TGTGCCAGCAGCCTCCAGGGGCTTAGCCCTGTCGGTGAGCAGTTCTTC
CDR3 protein: CASSLQGLSPVGEQFF

clone size: .
D gene: .
V gene: TRBV4-2
J gene: TRBJ2-3
CDR3 DNA: TGTGCCAGCAGCCAAGCCCTCGGACTGGCGAACACAGATACGCAGTATTTT
CDR3 protein: CASSQALGLANTDTQYF

clone size: .
D gene: .
V gene: TRBV30
J gene: TRBJ1-2
CDR3 DNA: TGTGCCTGGGACCCTTCAGGGGCGTCAGGATTTGGCTACACCTTC
CDR3 protein: CAWDPSGASGFGYTF

clone size: .
D gene: TRBD1
V gene: TRBV6-5
J gene: TRBJ2-1
CDR3 DNA: TGTGCCAGCAGCCGGACAGGGAAATCCTACAATGAGCAGTTCTTC
CDR3 protein: CASSRTGKSYNEQFF

clone size: .
D gene: TRBD2
V gene: TRBV3-1
J gene: TRBJ2-2
CDR3 DNA: TGTGCCAGCAGCCAAGATGTCAGCGGGAGGACCAACACCGGGGAGCTGTTTTTT
CDR3 protein: CASSQDVSGRTNTGELFF

clone size: .
D gene: TRBD2
V gene: TRBV5-1
J gene: TRBJ2-2
CDR3 DNA: TGCGCCAGCAGCTTGGTTCTGACTAGCGGGGCTAGAAGCACCGGGGAGCTGTTTTTT
CDR3 protein: CASSLVLTSGARSTGELFF

clone size: few
D gene: .
V gene: TRBV20-1
J gene: TRBJ2-1
CDR3 DNA: TGCAGTGCTTTGAGGGGCCCTTGGAGCTCCTACAATGAGCAGTTCTTC
CDR3 protein: CSALRGPWSSYNEQFF

clone size: .
D gene: TRBD1
V gene: TRBV6-5
J gene: TRBJ2-3
CDR3 DNA: TGTGCCAGCAGGCGAACAGGGGGCGACCGCACAGATACGCAGTATTTT
CDR3 protein: CASRRTGGDRTDTQYF

clone size: .
D gene: .
V gene: TRBV5-4
J gene: TRBJ2-2
CDR3 DNA: TGTGCCAGCAAGGATTTTAAGGCCGGGGAGCTGTTTTTT
CDR3 protein: CASKDFKAGELFF

clone size: few
D gene: .
V gene: TRBV6-2/TRBV6-3
J gene: TRBJ1-5
CDR3 DNA: TGTGCCAGCAGTTATGGGGACGGAAGGTTGTTTAGCAATCAGCCCCAGCATTTT
CDR3 protein: CASSYGDGRLFSNQPQHF

clone size: .
D gene: TRBD2
V gene: TRBV4-2
J gene: TRBJ2-3
CDR3 DNA: TGTGCCAGCAGCCAAGAGGCACTAGCGGGAGGAACTAGCACAGATACGCAGTATTTT
CDR3 protein: CASSQEALAGGTSTDTQYF

clone size: .
D gene: TRBD1
V gene: TRBV4-1
J gene: TRBJ2-7
CDR3 DNA: TGCGCCAGCAGCCACCTGGGACAGGGGAAGTACTTC
CDR3 protein: CASSHLGQGKYF

clone size: few
D gene: .
V gene: TRBV7-3
J gene: TRBJ2-2
CDR3 DNA: TGTGCCAGCAGCCCGCAGGGGGGAGCACTCCCCGGGGAGCTGTTTTTT
CDR3 protein: CASSPQGGALPGELFF

clone size: .
D gene: TRBD1
V gene: TRBV5-5
J gene: TRBJ2-7
CDR3 DNA: TGTGCCAGCAGGACTCCGGGACAGGGGGCGTACGAGCAGTACTTC
CDR3 protein: CASRTPGQGAYEQYF

clone size: .
D gene: .
V gene: TRBV7-2
J gene: TRBJ1-6
CDR3 DNA: TGTGCCAGCAGCTTAGCTAGGGCGGCACCCCTCCACTTT
CDR3 protein: CASSLARAAPLHF

clone size: many
D gene: TRBD2
V gene: TRBV20-1
J gene: TRBJ2-3
CDR3 DNA: TGCAGTGCTAGAGACGGGAGGGCCGCAGATACGCAGTATTTT
CDR3 protein: CSARDGRAADTQYF

clone size: few
D gene: .
V gene: TRBV7-8
J gene: TRBJ2-3
CDR3 DNA: TGTGCCAGCAGCTTAATAGCTTCCACAGATACGCAGTATTTT
CDR3 protein: CASSLIASTDTQYF

clone size: few
D gene: .
V gene: TRBV12-3/TRBV12-4
J gene: TRBJ2-7
CDR3 DNA: TGTGCCAGCAGTCCTACAGCCGGGGGCTACTACGAGCAGTACTTC
CDR3 protein: CASSPTAGGYYEQYF

clone size: few
D gene: TRBD1
V gene: TRBV6-5
J gene: TRBJ2-5
CDR3 DNA: TGTGCCAGCAGTTGGGACAGGGGCAGGGGGACCCAGTACTTC
CDR3 protein: CASSWDRGRGTQYF

clone size: .
D gene: TRBD1
V gene: TRBV24-1
J gene: TRBJ2-7
CDR3 DNA: TGTGCCACCAGTGATTTGCCCGGGACAGGGTTACACGAGCAGTACTTC
CDR3 protein: CATSDLPGTGLHEQYF

clone size: .
D gene: .
V gene: TRBV12-3/TRBV12-4
J gene: TRBJ2-3
CDR3 DNA: TGTGCCAGCAGTACCCCTCGGGTTACGCAGTATTTT
CDR3 protein: CASSTPRVTQYF

clone size: few
D gene: TRBD2
V gene: TRBV6-5
J gene: TRBJ2-1
CDR3 DNA: TGTGCCAGCAGTTACCTTACTAGCGGGTCCTACAATGAGCAGTTCTTC
CDR3 protein: CASSYLTSGSYNEQFF

clone size: few
D gene: .
V gene: TRBV15
J gene: TRBJ1-1
CDR3 DNA: TGTGCCACCAGCAGAGCTACGGGGAGGACTGAAGCTTTCTTT
CDR3 protein: CATSRATGRTEAFF